This record looks at one T cell receptor beta chain sequence and its context. This clonotype was recorded once. Its antigen specificity is not known. Within one base of it there is no much larger clone, and no base qualities were kept. One read alone is weak evidence. From its cysteine to its phenylalanine, the CDR3 spans 15 amino acids. The sequence is cut down to CDR3 DNA, 45 bases in frame from base 1. V is cut by 2 bases and J by 2 bases, and the space between the germline ends is 11 bases. According to the germline V gene, CDR1 reads ENHRY and CDR2 reads SYGVKD. The sample originates from a study of CD8+CD57+ T cells in acquired aplastic anemia (dated by TCRdb to 2016 to 2019). In terms of the full investigation: Extracted DNA from sorted CD4+ and CD8+ cells averaged around 3.3 ug, ranging from roughly 0.17 to 27.4 ug. CD8+CD57+ expansion was defined as a frequency above the mean frequency observed in healthy subjects.

The research as a whole found: Although roughly 30 CD8+ CDR3 sequences were shared by patients and controls, these sequences appeared highly expressed in patients and within the immunodominant clones of patients. No significant difference in CD8+ Simpson's diversity was found between patients and healthy controls (P=0.060).

Patients chosen for sequencing had shown expansion of CD8+CD57+ cells by flow cytometry. All patients had severe acquired aplastic anemia diagnosed by International Study of Aplastic Anemia and Agranulocytosis and Camitta criteria. At the time blood was sampled, none of the patients had received any therapy. The study deep-sequenced TCR repertoires of sorted CD4+ and CD8+ blood T cells from severe aplastic anemia patients and healthy subjects. Patients were enrolled in the USA under clinicaltrials.gov protocols 00001620, 01623167, 00001397, 00071045, 00081523 and 00961064. Ficoll-Paque density gradient centrifugation was used to isolate peripheral blood mononuclear cells. Before DNA extraction, CD4+ and CD8+ T cells were sorted by FACS or by magnetic beads. Profiling of TCR beta VDJ combinations and CDR3 sequences used genomic DNA as the template. TCR repertoire sequencing was run on an Illumina HiSeq 2000. Under the source paper's analysis protocol: TRBV/TRBJ rearrangement plots, CDR3 size and DJ length profiles, and Simpson's diversity index were used to assess repertoires. The most abundant DNA sequence in the deep sequencing data was taken as the immunodominant clone. CDR3 amino acid sequences were checked for sharing between subjects and were compared against published repertoires and the VDJdb database. TCRdb reprocessed the public reads (quality trimming at Q25 with fastp, clone calling with MiXCR) and kept in-frame beta chains. A single entry per CDR3 protein holds the most common genes and DNA from its merged rows. The V and J calls were not made by the authors but by TCRdb's processing. The sample table lists approximately 250,000 distinct CDR3 sequences, roughly 82% of them with a count of one. The ten most abundant clones make up over 35% of the sample.

Sequencing was done on a sample of sorted CD4+, CD8+, or CD8+CD57+ T cells (not recorded which) from PBMCs. This TCR came from a human donor with aplastic anemia. Recombination connected TRBV10-3 to TRBJ2-3, with no confident D gene call. In nucleotide form, the sequence is TGTGCCATCAGTGAGCGGGTCGTGGACACAGATACGCAGTATTTT. This gives the protein CAISERVVDTDTQYF.